Shown below are 27 T cell receptor beta chains from a single sample sequenced in a study of cytotoxic CD8 clonotypes in ibrutinib-treated CLL. Sequencing used immunoSEQ multiplex PCR; TCRdb keeps in-frame clones, though not all of them. The profile covers a few hundred thousand clones, with roughly 70% appearing a single time and 15% taken by the ten largest. Sequencing used PBMCs, obtained after 24 months of ibrutinib treatment. The source of these receptors is a human donor with chronic lymphocytic leukemia.

The V gene is TRBV18, the J gene TRBJ2-7; 7 nucleotides match TRBD1. J gave up 5 bases and V 6 bases, and 10 bases lay outside the gene matches. The germline V gene encodes CDR1 KGHSH and CDR2 LQKENI. CDR3 length equals 14 residues. This chain's CDR3 is CASSQSIGGDEQYF. As DNA, the CDR3 is TGTGCCAGCTCGCAATCCATAGGGGGCGACGAGCAGTACTTC.

A note on this clone: Sequence at one end of the junction differs from germline and may be a read error. This chain connects TRBV5-7 to TRBJ2-3; perhaps TRBD2 as D (6 bases). TRBV5-7 is treated as an ORF (open reading frame) with a function not yet certain. The CDR3 is 16 residues long. In DNA form, the CDR3 reads TGTGCCAGCAGCTTGGCGCCTAGGGGAGGACCGACCTGGGGGGATTTT. Protein sequence: CASSLAPRGGPTWGDF.

V and J are TRBV11-2 and TRBJ2-1; D unresolved. Deletions cut 4 bases from V and 4 bases from J, with 5 bases between. CDR1 and CDR2 from the germline V gene are SGHAT and FQNNGV. The CDR3 runs 12 residues. CDR3 amino acids: CASSSIYNEQFF. The CDR3 DNA is TGTGCCAGCAGCTCGATATACAATGAGCAGTTCTTC.

The chain combines TRBV4-2 with TRBJ2-1, with TRBD2 matching over 15 bases. Unmatched junction bases numbered 8, after V lost 6 bases and J lost 8 bases. The germline gives CDR1 LGHNA, CDR2 YNFKEQ. The CDR3 length is 16 residues. The CDR3 sequence is CASRSGLAGGMDEQFF. The CDR3 DNA follows: TGTGCCAGCAGGTCGGGACTAGCGGGAGGAATGGATGAGCAGTTCTTC.

The chain joins TRBV19 to TRBJ1-2, with TRBD1 matching over 9 bases. The germline V gene encodes CDR1 LNHDA and CDR2 SQIVND (reference sequence). This CDR3 region has 14 residues. J was trimmed by 4 bases and V by 9 bases; bases with no gene match: 9. The chain's CDR3 is CASDPGQGIYGYTF. CDR3 nucleotide sequence: TGTGCCAGCGACCCTGGACAGGGGATCTATGGCTACACCTTC.

The CDR3 is CASSYSTGETGETQYF. The DNA for the CDR3 is TGTGCCAGCAGTTACTCGACGGGGGAGACGGGAGAGACCCAGTACTTC. The chain links TRBV6-5 to TRBJ2-5; D possibly corresponds to TRBD2 (6 bases). Trimming took off 0 bases at V and 4 bases at J, with 15 bases between the two ends. The CDR3 totals 16 residues. Germline values: CDR1 MNHEY, CDR2 SVGAGI.

The V gene is TRBV28, the J gene TRBJ2-6; D may correspond to TRBD1 or TRBD2 (5 bases each). This CDR3 region has 19 residues. The germline V gene encodes CDR1 MDHEN and CDR2 SYDVKM. V was pared by 6 bases and J by 0 bases, with 21 bases between. The CDR3 loop is CASRSSSRGGSSGANVLTF. The CDR3 DNA follows: TGTGCCAGCAGGTCATCGTCAAGGGGTGGGAGCTCTGGGGCCAACGTCCTGACTTTC.

In its sample, this clone was seen a few times. The chain has TRBV18 and TRBJ2-7; no reliable D call. V was trimmed by 6 bases and J by 2 bases, leaving 8 bases between them. Germline assignment: CDR1 KGHSH and CDR2 LQKENI. The CDR3 spans 12 residues. This chain's CDR3 is CASSLQTYEQYF. Here the CDR3 DNA reads TGTGCCAGCTCCCTACAGACCTACGAGCAGTACTTC.

This rearrangement joins TRBV19 to TRBJ1-4; 7 positions agree with TRBD1. This CDR3 is 18 amino acids long. CDR1 and CDR2 (germline): LNHDA, SQIVND (reference sequence). The trim removed 1 base at V and 3 bases at J, leaving 11 bases unmatched. Here the CDR3 reads CASSIAPGQSPANEKLFF. CDR3 nucleotides: TGTGCCAGTAGTATAGCCCCGGGACAGAGTCCGGCTAATGAAAAACTGTTTTTT.

The chain combines TRBV7-9 with TRBJ2-3; D call uncertain. The CDR3 consists of 11 residues. The V end was cut by 7 bases, the J end by 5 bases, with 7 bases between. Germline CDR1 is SEHNR and CDR2 is FQNEAQ (reference sequence). The CDR3 DNA follows: TGTGCCAGCAACCGATTAGATACGCAGTATTTT. It encodes CASNRLDTQYF.

V and J are TRBV30 and TRBJ2-3; D may be TRBD2 (7 bases). This CDR3 is 13 amino acids long. CDR1 is GTSNPN and CDR2 is SVGIG in the germline V gene (reference sequence). V lost 7 bases, J lost 5 bases, and 16 bases lay in between. In DNA form, the CDR3 reads TGTGCCTCTGGGAGGGGGATAAAAGATACGCAGTATTTT. Protein: CASGRGIKDTQYF.

The chain links TRBV5-1 to TRBJ1-2; D is undetermined. V lost 0 bases and J 5 bases, leaving 8 bases between the germline ends. The CDR3 has 13 residues. CDR1 is SGHRS, CDR2 YFSETQ, per germline. The CDR3 DNA reads as TGCGCCAGCAGCTTGGAGAGTCAGTATGGCTACACCTTC. Protein product: CASSLESQYGYTF.

V usage is TRBV9 and J usage is TRBJ2-2; TRBD2 matches at 7 bases. The V segment lost 2 bases and the J segment 0 bases; nucleotides outside the gene matches: 1. Looked up from germline, CDR1 is SGDLS and CDR2 is YYNGEE. The CDR3 is made up of 15 amino acids. The CDR3 loop reads CASSVLAANTGELFF. CDR3 DNA: TGTGCCAGCAGCGTGCTAGCGGCGAACACCGGGGAGCTGTTTTTT.

V gene TRBV2 combines with J gene TRBJ2-7; D may be TRBD2 (6 bases). The CDR3 has 13 residues. V was trimmed by 11 bases and J by 6 bases, leaving 20 bases between them. Germline lookup yields CDR1 SNHLY and CDR2 FYNNEI. The CDR3 DNA reads as TGTGCCTCTCGGACTAACTCGAAAGGCGAGCAGTACTTC. This codes for CASRTNSKGEQYF.

Only a few counts were recorded for this clone. This rearrangement joins TRBV4-3 to TRBJ2-3; D not resolved. The V gene's germline CDR1 is LGHNA and CDR2 YSLEER. The CDR3 extends over 15 amino acids. The germline V and J ends were trimmed by 0 bases and 0 bases, with 7 bases remaining between them. This CDR3 reads CASSQDARSTDTQYF. The CDR3 coding sequence is TGCGCCAGCAGCCAAGACGCGCGAAGCACAGATACGCAGTATTTT.

This chain uses TRBV5-1 with TRBJ1-5; 10 nucleotides align to TRBD1. Trimming removed 7 bases from V and 8 bases from J; junction bases left unmatched: 12. This CDR3 is 15 amino acids long. Germline loops: CDR1 SGHRS, CDR2 YFSETQ. The CDR3 spells CASCSGTGEEEPQHF. The CDR3 DNA sequence: TGCGCCAGCTGTTCCGGGACAGGGGAAGAGGAGCCCCAGCATTTT.

This clone appeared a few times. This rearrangement joins TRBV7-9 to TRBJ2-7; 9 bases match TRBD2. The CDR3 loop spans 14 amino acids. CDR1 and CDR2 (germline): SEHNR, FQNEAQ (reference sequence). V gave up 7 bases and J gave up 2 bases; unmatched junction bases: 6. CDR3 DNA sequence: TGTGCCAGCATCGATCTAGCGGGAACCTACGAGCAGTACTTC. Its translation is CASIDLAGTYEQYF.

CDR3 in DNA: TGTGCCAGCAGCGCCGACCGGAACACAGATACGCAGTATTTT. Its translation: CASSADRNTDTQYF. The chain uses TRBV9 and TRBJ2-3; the D is unclear. The CDR3 runs 14 residues. V lost 3 bases and J 2 bases, leaving 10 bases between the germline ends. Germline assignment: CDR1 SGDLS and CDR2 YYNGEE.

This sequence joins TRBV11-2 and TRBJ2-7; D is perhaps TRBD1 (5 bases). Germline V gene data show CDR1 as SGHAT and CDR2 as FQNNGV. The CDR3 covers 15 residues. V was trimmed by 0 bases and J by 2 bases, leaving 11 bases between them. The CDR3 DNA follows: TGTGCCAGCAGCTTAGAATGGACACTAACCTACGAGCAGTACTTC. Amino acid sequence: CASSLEWTLTYEQYF.

There are a few counts of this clone. The chain employs TRBV29-1 and TRBJ2-7, with 12 bases lining up with TRBD2. This CDR3 has 15 residues. V shed 6 bases, J shed 3 bases, and the junction held 9 bases outside the gene matches. CDR1 SQVTM and CDR2 ANQGSEA come from the germline V gene. The CDR3 DNA follows: TGCAGCGTGGAAACCGGACTAGCGGGAAACTACGAGCAGTACTTC. As protein: CSVETGLAGNYEQYF.

This chain links TRBV27 with TRBJ2-1, with D possibly matching TRBD2 (5 bases). This CDR3 is built from 14 residues. Germline CDR1 and CDR2: MNHEY and SMNVEV (reference sequence). V was cut by 3 bases and J by 5 bases, with 11 bases left in between. This CDR3 is CASSFRGEDNEQFF. The CDR3 DNA sequence: TGTGCCAGCAGTTTCCGGGGAGAGGACAATGAGCAGTTCTTC.

A few counts support this clone. DNA for the CDR3: TGTGCCAGCAGCTTAAGATTGGATGAGCAGTTCTTC. This sequence encodes CASSLRLDEQFF. The rearrangement uses TRBV7-3 and TRBJ2-1; D is uncertain. This CDR3 region has 12 residues. The V gene lost 1 base and the J gene lost 8 bases, with 6 bases spanning the gap. Looked up from germline, CDR1 is SGHTA and CDR2 is FQGTGA.

The chain joins TRBV18 to TRBJ2-5; the D call may be TRBD1 or TRBD2 (5 bases each). This CDR3 contains 15 residues. CDR1 and CDR2 (germline): KGHSH, LQKENI. V was shortened by 3 bases and J by 2 bases, with 13 bases between the two germline ends. CDR3 region: CASSPRGDLQETQYF. For the CDR3, the DNA is TGTGCCAGCTCACCGAGGGGAGACCTACAAGAGACCCAGTACTTC.

The CDR3: CASSLPSGNTGELFF. CDR3 coding DNA: TGTGCCAGCAGCTTGCCTAGCGGTAACACCGGGGAGCTGTTTTTT. This sequence joins TRBV5-6 and TRBJ2-2, with 7 bases lining up with TRBD2. Germline lookup yields CDR1 SGHDT and CDR2 YYEEEE. There are 15 residues in the CDR3. Unmatched junction bases numbered 2, after V lost 1 base and J lost 2 bases.

V usage is TRBV7-2 and J usage is TRBJ2-7; no definite D call. The CDR3 covers 15 residues. V shed 1 base and J shed 4 bases, with 14 bases lying between them. Germline V lookup: CDR1 SGHTA, CDR2 FQGNSA. The CDR3 region has the DNA TGTGCCAGCAGCTTAGGCCCTTTAGTGGGTTACGAGCAGTACTTC. It encodes CASSLGPLVGYEQYF.

This clone showed up just a few times. The rearrangement links TRBV7-6 to TRBJ2-3, with 8 positions matching TRBD2. This CDR3 spans 18 amino acids. V was clipped by 4 bases and J by 2 bases; unmatched bases: 14. In germline, CDR1 is SGHVS, CDR2 FNYEAQ. The CDR3 bases are TGTGCCAGCAGCTCGGCGGGAGGCTCGATGACAAACACAGATACGCAGTATTTT. Its translation: CASSSAGGSMTNTDTQYF.

This clone was seen more than once but under ten times. This sequence joins TRBV27 and TRBJ2-1, with 7 bases aligning to TRBD1. From germline, CDR1 is MNHEY and CDR2 SMNVEV (reference sequence). The CDR3 has 15 amino acids. J gave up 3 bases and V 2 bases, and 4 bases lay outside the gene matches. CDR3 in DNA: TGTGCCAGCAGTTTAGTGGGACAGAACTACAATGAGCAGTTCTTC. Amino acids: CASSLVGQNYNEQFF.